This TCR beta chain was recovered during a study of human T cells and chemical hapten exposure. Study as a whole: Patients got weekly scalp diphenylcyclopropenone doses over the roughly 22-week study.

This clonotype was seen a handful of times. TCRdb re-called the RACE reads through MiXCR, storing one row per CDR3 protein. Among around 260,000 distinct CDR3 sequences, around 9.3% were seen once, and the ten largest hold about 2.1%. Time point reported: pre-sensitization, week 0. Treatment defined: therapeutic diphenylcyclopropenone sensitization with weekly scalp DPC. Blood sampling preceded each patch test application. Germline CDR1 MNHEY, CDR2 SVGEGT. The CDR3 has 14 residues. With 6 bases clipped from V and 1 base from J, the junction kept 4 bases outside the gene matches. The chain employs TRBV6-2 or TRBV6-3 and TRBJ2-3; the match to TRBD2 covers 7 bases. This clonotype originated in a woman in her 40s with alopecia areata. Some clones in this sample may be carry-over from other donors' samples. The specimen comprised whole blood, sampled in connection with sensitization to the hapten diphenylcyclopropenone (DPC). CDR3 amino acids: CASRRELGTDTQYF. CDR3 coding DNA: TGTGCCAGCAGGCGGGAGCTGGGCACAGATACGCAGTATTTT.